These 15 T cell receptor beta chains came from one sample sequenced in a study of blood T cell repertoires in COVID-19. Some clones are missing from TCRdb's copy, which holds only in-frame ones; the method was immunoSEQ multiplex PCR. The sample includes 200,000 or so clones, about 82% seen only once; the top ten take 8.5% to 12%. Sample: peripheral blood. The receptors originated from an elderly woman with acute or convalescent COVID-19.

This rearrangement joins TRBV7-9 to TRBJ1-2; D remains ambiguous. Germline assignment: CDR1 SEHNR and CDR2 FQNEAQ (reference sequence). The CDR3 totals 13 residues. V lost 3 bases and J lost 1, with 6 bases in between. CDR3 DNA: TGTGCCAGCAGCTTCGAGATTAACTATGGCTACACCTTC. Its translation: CASSFEINYGYTF.

V gene TRBV15 combines with J gene TRBJ2-1; D unresolved. The length of the CDR3 is 16 residues. The V gene's germline CDR1 is LNHNV and CDR2 YYDKDF (reference sequence). Deletions cut 0 bases from V and 10 bases from J, with 19 bases between. CDR3 in DNA: TGTGCCACCAGCAGAGATAACATCCGCTTAGGCGGAGAGCAGTTCTTC. Encoded protein: CATSRDNIRLGGEQFF.

Concerning this clone: At one end the junction does not follow the germline gene, possibly because of a read error. V gene TRBV7-7 combines with J gene TRBJ1-1, with D possibly being TRBD1 (6 bases). The germline V gene has CDR1 SSHAT and CDR2 FNYEAQ (reference sequence). This CDR3 is 13 amino acids long. CDR3 protein: CASSLAGDTEAFF. Here the CDR3 DNA reads TGTGCTAGCAGCTTAGCAGGGGACACTGAAGCTTTCTTT.

The chain joins TRBV5-1 to TRBJ1-1; D is possibly TRBD1 (5 bases). Germline V gene sequence: CDR1 SGHRS, CDR2 YFSETQ. CDR3 length: 13 residues. V gave up 0 bases and J gave up 8 bases, with 11 bases separating them. The DNA of the CDR3 is TGCGCCAGCAGCTTGGGGCAGGGTTCAGAAGCTTTCTTT. It specifies CASSLGQGSEAFF.

The chain uses TRBV6-1 and TRBJ2-5; D call uncertain. V was shortened by 2 bases and J by 1 base, with 11 bases between the two germline ends. Germline V CDR1 and CDR2: MNHNS, SASEGT. The CDR3 has 15 residues. The CDR3 sequence: CASSELGYIQETQYF. The DNA of the CDR3 is TGTGCCAGCAGTGAATTGGGCTACATCCAAGAGACCCAGTACTTC.

This clone was observed a handful of times. An end of the junction does not agree with germline; a read error may underlie this. The chain links TRBV7-2 to TRBJ2-7, with TRBD1 identical over 7 bases. There are 13 residues in the CDR3. The germline V gene has CDR1 SGHTA and CDR2 FQGNSA. For the CDR3, the DNA is TGTGCCACCAGCAGGCAGGGGGACCGCGAGCAGTACTTC. Protein sequence: CATSRQGDREQYF.

The J gene is TRBJ2-1, the V gene TRBV7-2; D is perhaps TRBD2 (7 bases). Trimming took off 1 base at V and 7 bases at J, with 14 bases between the two ends. Germline V gene data show CDR1 as SGHTA and CDR2 as FQGNSA. This CDR3 is built from 15 residues. Here the CDR3 DNA reads TGTGCCAGCAGCTTAGAGGGGGGGCCGGGAAATGAGCAGTTCTTC. Encoded protein: CASSLEGGPGNEQFF.

This clone occurred once. V is TRBV7-3 and J is TRBJ2-1; 8 bases are a match to TRBD2. The CDR3 length is 15 residues. Per the germline V gene, CDR1 is SGHTA and CDR2 is FQGTGA. Unmatched junction bases numbered 8, after V lost 3 bases and J lost 7 bases. For the CDR3, the DNA is TGTGCCAGCAGCTTTCAACCGGGAGGGCATAATGAGCAGTTCTTC. It codes for CASSFQPGGHNEQFF.

This rearrangement joins TRBV4-3 to TRBJ2-7; D gene uncertain. Trimming stripped 1 base from V and 3 bases from J, with 7 bases between. The CDR3 sequence is 13 residues long. Germline-derived CDR1 and CDR2 are LGHNA and YSLEER. This chain's CDR3 is CASSQVVYYEQYF. The CDR3 nucleotides read TGCGCCAGCAGCCAAGTTGTGTACTACGAGCAGTACTTC.

The rearrangement links TRBV9 to TRBJ2-6, with D unresolved. There are 15 residues in the CDR3. From germline, CDR1 is SGDLS and CDR2 YYNGEE. V lost 2 bases to trimming and J lost 2 bases, with 8 bases between them. As DNA, the CDR3 is TGTGCCAGCAGCGTCCCTTCTGCTGGGGCCAACGTCCTGACTTTC. It is translated as CASSVPSAGANVLTF.

V usage is TRBV15 and J usage is TRBJ2-1, with TRBD2 matching 8 bases. Germline CDR1 reads LNHNV; CDR2 reads YYDKDF (reference sequence). The junction had 5 bases not matched to a gene; V was cut back by 5 bases and J by 2 bases. The CDR3 is made up of 15 amino acids. CDR3: CATSQRERAYNEQFF. Written as DNA, the CDR3 is TGTGCCACCAGCCAGCGGGAGCGGGCCTACAATGAGCAGTTCTTC.

This chain links TRBV19 with TRBJ1-1, with TRBD1 matching 7 bases. This CDR3 contains 14 residues. Trimming cost V 5 bases and J 4 bases; bases outside gene matches: 7. Germline CDR1 and CDR2: LNHDA and SQIVND (reference sequence). CDR3 sequence reads: CASSSTGLGTEAFF. As DNA, the CDR3 is TGTGCCAGTAGTTCGACAGGGCTCGGCACTGAAGCTTTCTTT.

The rearrangement uses TRBV11-3 and TRBJ1-6; D ambiguous. This CDR3 has 15 amino acids. CDR1 is SGHNT, CDR2 YENEEA, per germline. The V end lost 6 bases, the J end lost 7 bases, and 16 bases lay between the germline ends. CDR3 DNA: TGTGCCAGCAGGGCTTTGGCAGGATCCAATTCACCCCTCCACTTT. Translated: CASRALAGSNSPLHF.

This chain connects TRBV5-4 to TRBJ2-3; 7 bases map to TRBD2. V lost 5 bases and J lost 2; bases outside the gene matches: 8. Germline-derived CDR1 and CDR2 are SGHNT and YYREEE (reference sequence). The CDR3 has 15 residues. In nucleotides, the CDR3 is TGTGCCAGCAGTTACTCTCAGCGGGACACAGATACGCAGTATTTT. This codes for CASSYSQRDTDTQYF.

The chain recombines TRBV6-6 with TRBJ2-7; no firm D call. The CDR3 consists of 13 residues. From germline, CDR1 is MNHNY and CDR2 SVGAGI (reference sequence). V was trimmed by 2 bases and J by 0 bases, leaving 5 bases between them. The CDR3 reads CASSYAGSYEQYF. The CDR3 DNA reads as TGTGCCAGCAGTTACGCAGGCTCCTACGAGCAGTACTTC.